Listed below are T cell receptor beta chains from one sample, sequenced in a study of response to subunit inactivated influenza vaccine. TCRdb redid the calling of the RT-PCR reads with MiXCR, one entry per CDR3 protein. The sample yields around 520,000 distinct CDR3 sequences, less than 30% seen once. The sample consisted of CD4+ T cells sorted from PBMCs, taken about 5 days after vaccination. The origin of the receptors is a man over 45 who received an inactivated influenza vaccine. The CDR3 runs from the conserved cysteine through the conserved F or W. A D gene is named only where the DNA matches it firmly. Not all rows give a size; the values are once, few, many and, for expanded clones, a class.

CDR3: CSPLDNEQFF
DNA: TGCAGTCCATTGGACAATGAGCAGTTCTTC
V: TRBV20-1
size: many
J: TRBJ2-1
length: 10
D: NA

CDR3: CATSSRDRAYEQYF
DNA: TGTGCCACCAGCAGCCGGGACAGGGCCTACGAGCAGTACTTC
V: TRBV15
size: NA
J: TRBJ2-7
length: 14
D: TRBD1

CDR3: CSVGSGTGGNQPQHF
DNA: TGCAGCGTTGGATCCGGGACAGGGGGAAATCAGCCCCAGCATTTT
V: TRBV29-1
size: NA
J: TRBJ1-5
length: 15
D: TRBD1

CDR3: CSAWTVAPNYGYTF
DNA: TGCAGTGCGTGGACAGTTGCGCCTAACTATGGCTACACCTTC
V: TRBV20-1
size: NA
J: TRBJ1-2
length: 14
D: NA

CDR3: CASSQDLPGSDTQYF
DNA: TGCGCCAGCAGCCAAGATCTTCCAGGGTCAGATACGCAGTATTTT
V: TRBV4-1
size: few
J: TRBJ2-3
length: 15
D: NA

CDR3: CATSRADNQPRSYEQYF
DNA: TGTGCCACCAGCAGGGCGGACAACCAACCGAGATCCTACGAGCAGTACTTC
V: TRBV15
size: NA
J: TRBJ2-7
length: 17
D: NA

CDR3: CAISKSDRDPYTF
DNA: TGTGCCATCAGTAAATCCGACAGGGACCCGTACACCTTC
V: TRBV10-3
size: NA
J: TRBJ1-2
length: 13
D: TRBD1

CDR3: CASSPRLAGKYEQYF
DNA: TGTGCCAGCAGCCCCCGACTAGCGGGGAAGTACGAGCAGTACTTC
V: TRBV6-1
size: few
J: TRBJ2-7
length: 15
D: TRBD2

CDR3: CASSSGLNEQFF
DNA: TGTGCCAGCAGCTCGGGATTGAATGAGCAGTTCTTC
V: TRBV11-2
size: few
J: TRBJ2-1
length: 12
D: NA

CDR3: CASSPPERNEQFF
DNA: TGCGCCAGCAGCCCTCCGGAAAGGAATGAGCAGTTCTTC
V: TRBV5-1
size: few
J: TRBJ2-1
length: 13
D: NA

CDR3: CASSPPKETQYF
DNA: TGTGCCAGCTCACCACCGAAAGAGACCCAGTACTTC
V: TRBV18
size: few
J: TRBJ2-5
length: 12
D: NA

CDR3: CSARDWTGLTGELFF
DNA: TGCAGTGCTAGAGATTGGACAGGGTTGACCGGGGAGCTGTTTTTT
V: TRBV20-1
size: NA
J: TRBJ2-2
length: 15
D: TRBD1

CDR3: CSAPRGSSTGELFF
DNA: TGCAGTGCCCCTCGAGGTAGCAGCACCGGGGAGCTGTTTTTT
V: TRBV20-1
size: NA
J: TRBJ2-2
length: 14
D: NA

CDR3: CASSTLLTGSSYNEQFF
DNA: TGTGCCAGCAGTACCTTATTGACCGGTAGCTCCTACAATGAGCAGTTCTTC
V: TRBV12-3/TRBV12-4
size: few
J: TRBJ2-1
length: 17
D: NA

CDR3: CSVSGQGRITDTQYF
DNA: TGCAGCGTGTCGGGACAGGGGAGGATAACAGATACGCAGTATTTT
V: TRBV29-1
size: NA
J: TRBJ2-3
length: 15
D: TRBD1

CDR3: CASSLRVEETQYF
DNA: TGTGCCAGCAGTTTAAGAGTAGAAGAGACCCAGTACTTC
V: TRBV12-3/TRBV12-4
size: NA
J: TRBJ2-5
length: 13
D: NA

CDR3: CSVAPSSGETQYF
DNA: TGCAGCGTCGCACCTTCCTCTGGGGAGACCCAGTACTTC
V: TRBV29-1
size: NA
J: TRBJ2-5
length: 13
D: NA

CDR3: CASSSTYSGGVETQYF
DNA: TGTGCCAGCAGCTCGACCTATAGCGGGGGGGTGGAGACCCAGTACTTC
V: TRBV7-2
size: NA
J: TRBJ2-5
length: 16
D: TRBD2

CDR3: CASSWGAGSSGQPQHF
DNA: TGTGCCAGCAGCTGGGGGGCAGGTAGCTCGGGTCAGCCCCAGCATTTT
V: TRBV11-2
size: NA
J: TRBJ1-5
length: 16
D: NA

CDR3: CASSIGTSSYEQYF
DNA: TGTGCCAGCAGTATAGGGACCTCTTCCTACGAGCAGTACTTC
V: TRBV5-1
size: many
J: TRBJ2-7
length: 14
D: NA

CDR3: CASSLSAPWGSRNQPQHF
DNA: TGTGCCAGCAGTTTATCGGCCCCGTGGGGATCACGCAATCAGCCCCAGCATTTT
V: TRBV27
size: few
J: TRBJ1-5
length: 18
D: NA

CDR3: CASSLTRAVYNEQFF
DNA: TGTGCCAGCAGTTTGACTCGGGCAGTCTACAATGAGCAGTTCTTC
V: TRBV6-5
size: NA
J: TRBJ2-1
length: 15
D: NA

CDR3: CASSRRLAPRETQYF
DNA: TGTGCCAGCAGCAGGAGACTAGCGCCCCGGGAGACCCAGTACTTC
V: TRBV7-9
size: NA
J: TRBJ2-5
length: 15
D: TRBD2

CDR3: CASSLDSISTDTQYF
DNA: TGCGCCAGCAGCTTGGATTCGATCTCCACAGATACGCAGTATTTT
V: TRBV5-1
size: NA
J: TRBJ2-3
length: 15
D: NA

CDR3: CAISESQSETQYF
DNA: TGTGCCATCAGTGAGTCCCAGAGTGAGACCCAGTACTTC
V: TRBV10-3
size: NA
J: TRBJ2-5
length: 13
D: NA

CDR3: CASRLGQGSYEQYF
DNA: TGTGCCAGCAGACTGGGACAGGGGTCCTACGAGCAGTACTTC
V: TRBV12-3/TRBV12-4
size: many
J: TRBJ2-7
length: 14
D: TRBD1

CDR3: CASSLGRGGQETQYF
DNA: TGCGCCAGCAGCTTGGGGCGGGGTGGCCAAGAGACCCAGTACTTC
V: TRBV5-1
size: NA
J: TRBJ2-5
length: 15
D: NA

CDR3: CASSQVGIGANQPQHF
DNA: TGTGCCAGCAGCCAAGTGGGCATAGGGGCCAATCAGCCCCAGCATTTT
V: TRBV4-2
size: NA
J: TRBJ1-5
length: 16
D: NA